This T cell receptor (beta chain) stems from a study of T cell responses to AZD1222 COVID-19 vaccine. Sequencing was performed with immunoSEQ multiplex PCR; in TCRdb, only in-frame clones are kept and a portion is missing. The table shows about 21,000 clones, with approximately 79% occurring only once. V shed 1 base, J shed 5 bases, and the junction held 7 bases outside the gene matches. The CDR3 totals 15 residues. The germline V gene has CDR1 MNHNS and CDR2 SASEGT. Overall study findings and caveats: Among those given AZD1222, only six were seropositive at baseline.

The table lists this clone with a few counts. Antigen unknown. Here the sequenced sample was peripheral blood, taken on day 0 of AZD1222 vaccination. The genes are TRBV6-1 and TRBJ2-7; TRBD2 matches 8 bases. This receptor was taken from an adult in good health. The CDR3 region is CASSEGTSQIHEQYF. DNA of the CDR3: TGTGCCAGCAGTGAAGGGACTAGCCAGATCCACGAGCAGTACTTC.